Described below is a single T cell receptor beta chain sequence and its context. The data are from a study of T cell repertoires in cytomegalovirus infection. The wider study: The public TCR beta signatures pointed to both CMV infection and matching HLA type.

Each CDR3 protein is one row after TCRdb ran MiXCR on the reads. The sample lists 740,000 or so distinct CDR3 sequences; 35% to 45% were seen once. V dropped 5 bases and J dropped 6; count of bases not matched to a gene: 11. The length of the CDR3 is 15 residues. Germline loops: CDR1 SGHVT, CDR2 SQSDAQ. The clonotype comes from a human donor in good health (CMV status not recorded). Some clones in this sample may be carry-over from other donors' samples. Sequencing input: PBMCs. V is TRBV7-4 and J is TRBJ2-3, with TRBD1 identical over 7 bases. The CDR3 sequence is CASSALDRVRDTQYF. CDR3 nucleotide sequence: TGTGCCAGCAGCGCCTTAGACAGGGTTCGGGATACGCAGTATTTT.